The text below deals with one TCR beta chain. These data are taken from a study of blood T cell repertoires in COVID-19. Assay used: immunoSEQ multiplex PCR; TCRdb lists only in-frame clones, some missing. The sample has more than 300,000 clones; around 83% are singletons. The V gene end was trimmed by 10 bases and the J gene end by 7 bases; junction bases not matched to a gene: 5. Germline CDR1 reads MNHEY; CDR2 reads SMNVEV (reference sequence). This CDR3 is 11 amino acids long. The source is a woman aged 45-60 years with acute or convalescent COVID-19. Sequencing was done on a sample of peripheral blood. The chain links TRBV27 to TRBJ1-1, with 8 bases identical to TRBD1. The CDR3 protein is CATRTGREAFF. In DNA, the CDR3 is TGTGCCACCCGGACAGGGCGTGAAGCTTTCTTT.